These T cell receptor beta chains were read from a single sample in a study of post-analysis software for immune sequencing data. In TCRdb, the PCR reads were re-called with MiXCR into one record per CDR3 protein. This sample has some 690,000 distinct CDR3 sequences, with 59% found just once. The sequencing input was blood. These receptors were obtained from a girl aged 2 to 9 with multiple sclerosis. The CDR3 runs from the conserved cysteine through the conserved F or W. Fields, in order: J gene, V gene, D gene, clone size, CDR3 protein, CDR3 DNA. A D gene is named only where the DNA matches it firmly. Size tells how often a clone was seen (once, few, many) or the class of an expanded clone, and some rows leave it out.

j_gene: TRBJ2-1; v_gene: TRBV11-2; d_gene: TRBD2; abundance: -; CDR3aa: CASSSPLAAYNEQFF; CDR3nt: TGTGCCAGCAGCTCCCCGCTAGCGGCCTACAATGAGCAGTTCTTC
j_gene: TRBJ2-3; v_gene: TRBV20-1; d_gene: TRBD2; abundance: -; CDR3aa: CSARHNGRIADTQYF; CDR3nt: TGCAGTGCTAGACATAACGGGAGGATCGCAGATACGCAGTATTTT
j_gene: TRBJ2-1; v_gene: TRBV2; d_gene: -; abundance: few; CDR3aa: CASKTGSPINEQFF; CDR3nt: TGTGCCAGCAAAACCGGGTCCCCCATTAATGAGCAGTTCTTC
j_gene: TRBJ2-3; v_gene: TRBV30; d_gene: TRBD2; abundance: -; CDR3aa: CASGGAPTDTQYF; CDR3nt: TGTGCCAGCGGGGGGGCCCCCACAGATACGCAGTATTTT
j_gene: TRBJ2-1; v_gene: TRBV7-2; d_gene: -; abundance: many; CDR3aa: CASSLEGYGNEQFF; CDR3nt: TGTGCCAGCAGCTTAGAGGGGTACGGGAACGAGCAGTTCTTC
j_gene: TRBJ2-3; v_gene: TRBV15; d_gene: TRBD1; abundance: -; CDR3aa: CATSSATGTGYLNTQYF; CDR3nt: TGTGCCACCAGCAGTGCTACCGGGACAGGTTACCTAAATACGCAGTATTTT
j_gene: TRBJ1-2; v_gene: TRBV20-1; d_gene: -; abundance: -; CDR3aa: CSARGMHGYTF; CDR3nt: TGCAGTGCTAGGGGGATGCATGGCTACACCTTC
j_gene: TRBJ2-7; v_gene: TRBV29-1; d_gene: TRBD1; abundance: -; CDR3aa: CSVANRDRGTYEQYF; CDR3nt: TGCAGCGTTGCAAACCGGGACAGGGGAACCTACGAGCAGTACTTC
j_gene: TRBJ2-1; v_gene: TRBV6-5; d_gene: -; abundance: few; CDR3aa: CASSYSGRAYNEQFF; CDR3nt: TGTGCCAGCAGTTATAGTGGCAGGGCCTACAATGAGCAGTTCTTC
j_gene: TRBJ2-5; v_gene: TRBV12-3/TRBV12-4; d_gene: -; abundance: few; CDR3aa: CASSWGPQETQYF; CDR3nt: TGTGCCAGCAGTTGGGGGCCTCAAGAGACCCAGTACTTC
j_gene: TRBJ1-1; v_gene: TRBV9; d_gene: -; abundance: -; CDR3aa: CASSVGGQTPEAFF; CDR3nt: TGTGCCAGCAGCGTAGGAGGACAGACCCCTGAAGCTTTCTTT
j_gene: TRBJ2-1; v_gene: TRBV6-1; d_gene: TRBD2; abundance: few; CDR3aa: CASSDTGGDYNEQFF; CDR3nt: TGTGCCAGCAGTGACACCGGGGGGGACTACAATGAGCAGTTCTTC
j_gene: TRBJ1-2; v_gene: TRBV29-1; d_gene: TRBD1; abundance: -; CDR3aa: CSVEGAGTGANYGYTF; CDR3nt: TGCAGCGTTGAGGGGGCCGGGACAGGGGCTAACTATGGCTACACCTTC
j_gene: TRBJ2-7; v_gene: TRBV5-1; d_gene: TRBD1; abundance: -; CDR3aa: CASSAGQGDEQYF; CDR3nt: TGCGCCAGCAGCGCGGGACAGGGGGACGAGCAGTACTTC
j_gene: TRBJ2-7; v_gene: TRBV7-9; d_gene: TRBD1; abundance: -; CDR3aa: CASSSLADRGYEQYF; CDR3nt: TGTGCCAGCAGTTCCCTGGCCGACAGGGGCTACGAGCAGTACTTC
j_gene: TRBJ2-7; v_gene: TRBV7-2; d_gene: -; abundance: -; CDR3aa: CASSQGEGHEQYF; CDR3nt: TGTGCCAGCAGCCAGGGGGAGGGCCACGAGCAGTACTTC
j_gene: TRBJ1-6; v_gene: TRBV6-5; d_gene: -; abundance: -; CDR3aa: CASRLQGFGSPLHF; CDR3nt: TGTGCCAGCAGACTACAGGGTTTTGGATCACCCCTCCACTTT
j_gene: TRBJ2-5; v_gene: TRBV6-2/TRBV6-3; d_gene: TRBD2; abundance: -; CDR3aa: CASSYSSRLAGAQETQYF; CDR3nt: TGTGCCAGCAGTTACTCCTCCAGACTAGCGGGAGCTCAAGAGACCCAGTACTTC
j_gene: TRBJ2-3; v_gene: TRBV25-1; d_gene: -; abundance: -; CDR3aa: CASSTLGTSTDTQYF; CDR3nt: TGTGCCAGCAGTACTCTTGGGACTTCCACAGATACGCAGTATTTT
j_gene: TRBJ1-5; v_gene: TRBV18; d_gene: -; abundance: once; CDR3aa: CASSPSVVGHQPQHF; CDR3nt: TGTGCCAGCTCACCATCGGTAGTGGGGCATCAGCCCCAGCATTTT
j_gene: TRBJ2-5; v_gene: TRBV5-1; d_gene: TRBD1; abundance: -; CDR3aa: CASRQGTIQETQYF; CDR3nt: TGCGCCAGCCGACAGGGCACTATCCAAGAGACCCAGTACTTC
j_gene: TRBJ2-1; v_gene: TRBV24-1; d_gene: TRBD2; abundance: -; CDR3aa: CATSDPKRGLNNEQFF; CDR3nt: TGTGCCACCAGTGACCCAAAGCGGGGCTTAAACAATGAGCAGTTCTTC
j_gene: TRBJ2-4; v_gene: TRBV11-2; d_gene: -; abundance: -; CDR3aa: CASSYARGSSKNIQYF; CDR3nt: TGTGCCAGCAGCTATGCCCGGGGGTCCTCCAAAAACATTCAGTACTTC
j_gene: TRBJ1-6; v_gene: TRBV5-4; d_gene: -; abundance: -; CDR3aa: CASSLEWSGSPLHF; CDR3nt: TGTGCCAGCAGCTTGGAGTGGTCGGGGTCACCCCTCCACTTT
j_gene: TRBJ1-1; v_gene: TRBV10-3; d_gene: TRBD1; abundance: -; CDR3aa: CAISAHQGDTEAFF; CDR3nt: TGTGCCATCAGCGCACACCAGGGGGACACTGAAGCTTTCTTT
j_gene: TRBJ2-7; v_gene: TRBV10-3; d_gene: -; abundance: -; CDR3aa: CAISGDYEQYF; CDR3nt: TGTGCCATCAGTGGGGACTACGAGCAGTACTTC
j_gene: TRBJ2-7; v_gene: TRBV20-1; d_gene: TRBD2; abundance: once; CDR3aa: CSARGLAGVYEQYF; CDR3nt: TGCAGTGCTAGAGGACTAGCGGGGGTCTACGAGCAGTACTTC
j_gene: TRBJ2-1; v_gene: TRBV7-8; d_gene: -; abundance: -; CDR3aa: CASSWDSGSYNEQFF; CDR3nt: TGTGCCAGCAGCTGGGACTCCGGCTCCTACAATGAGCAGTTCTTC
j_gene: TRBJ2-1; v_gene: TRBV29-1; d_gene: -; abundance: -; CDR3aa: CSVDHSGSYNEQFF; CDR3nt: TGCAGCGTTGACCACTCGGGCTCCTACAATGAGCAGTTCTTC
j_gene: TRBJ1-5; v_gene: TRBV5-1; d_gene: TRBD1; abundance: -; CDR3aa: CASSYTTGNQPQHF; CDR3nt: TGCGCCAGCAGCTATACGACAGGGAATCAGCCCCAGCATTTT
j_gene: TRBJ2-1; v_gene: TRBV20-1; d_gene: TRBD2; abundance: -; CDR3aa: CSARVPGLAVYNEQFF; CDR3nt: TGCAGTGCTAGAGTCCCGGGACTAGCGGTTTACAATGAGCAGTTCTTC
j_gene: TRBJ2-7; v_gene: TRBV29-1; d_gene: TRBD1; abundance: -; CDR3aa: CSTHGTGAYEQYF; CDR3nt: TGCAGCACCCATGGGACAGGCGCCTACGAGCAGTACTTC
j_gene: TRBJ2-1; v_gene: TRBV10-3; d_gene: -; abundance: -; CDR3aa: CAISGATKPEQFF; CDR3nt: TGTGCCATCAGTGGCGCTACTAAGCCTGAGCAGTTCTTC
j_gene: TRBJ1-2; v_gene: TRBV12-3/TRBV12-4; d_gene: TRBD1; abundance: -; CDR3aa: CASTTGTGVYGYTF; CDR3nt: TGTGCCAGCACTACCGGGACAGGGGTCTATGGCTACACCTTC
j_gene: TRBJ1-2; v_gene: TRBV27; d_gene: -; abundance: -; CDR3aa: CASSRRGGTGYTF; CDR3nt: TGTGCCAGCAGTAGACGAGGGGGAACTGGCTACACCTTC
j_gene: TRBJ2-1; v_gene: TRBV12-3/TRBV12-4; d_gene: -; abundance: -; CDR3aa: CASSLARLGPEVPYNEQFF; CDR3nt: TGTGCCAGCAGTTTAGCGCGTTTGGGCCCCGAGGTCCCCTACAATGAGCAGTTCTTC
j_gene: TRBJ2-7; v_gene: TRBV12-3/TRBV12-4; d_gene: TRBD1; abundance: -; CDR3aa: CASSRDRVFAYEQYF; CDR3nt: TGTGCCAGCAGTAGGGACAGGGTATTTGCCTACGAGCAGTACTTC
j_gene: TRBJ2-5; v_gene: TRBV15; d_gene: TRBD1; abundance: -; CDR3aa: CATSERQGEEQYF; CDR3nt: TGTGCCACCAGCGAAAGACAGGGCGAAGAGCAGTACTTC
j_gene: TRBJ1-1; v_gene: TRBV20-1; d_gene: -; abundance: -; CDR3aa: CSASLPPGQMNTEAFF; CDR3nt: TGCAGTGCCTCCTTACCCCCGGGACAAATGAACACTGAAGCTTTCTTT
j_gene: TRBJ1-2; v_gene: TRBV6-2/TRBV6-3; d_gene: -; abundance: -; CDR3aa: CASNTGTGYGYTF; CDR3nt: TGTGCCAGCAACACCGGGACGGGCTATGGCTACACCTTC
j_gene: TRBJ2-1; v_gene: TRBV5-6; d_gene: -; abundance: -; CDR3aa: CASSLPRQTYNEQFF; CDR3nt: TGTGCCAGCAGCTTACCGCGACAGACATACAATGAGCAGTTCTTC
j_gene: TRBJ2-7; v_gene: TRBV7-6; d_gene: TRBD1; abundance: -; CDR3aa: CASSFGTGQAYEQYF; CDR3nt: TGTGCCAGCAGCTTTGGGACAGGGCAAGCCTACGAGCAGTACTTC
j_gene: TRBJ2-1; v_gene: TRBV20-1; d_gene: TRBD2; abundance: few; CDR3aa: CSAREGLAGDNEQFF; CDR3nt: TGCAGTGCTAGAGAGGGACTAGCGGGAGACAATGAGCAGTTCTTC
j_gene: TRBJ2-3; v_gene: TRBV6-1; d_gene: -; abundance: -; CDR3aa: CASSVEPSTDTQYF; CDR3nt: TGTGCCAGCAGTGTGGAACCTAGCACAGATACGCAGTATTTT
j_gene: TRBJ2-1; v_gene: TRBV5-1; d_gene: TRBD2; abundance: -; CDR3aa: CASHPLAGNNEQFF; CDR3nt: TGCGCCAGCCACCCCTTAGCGGGAAACAATGAGCAGTTCTTC
j_gene: TRBJ1-2; v_gene: TRBV10-3; d_gene: -; abundance: -; CDR3aa: CAISESTQGNYGYTF; CDR3nt: TGTGCCATCAGTGAGTCGACTCAGGGGAACTATGGCTACACCTTC
j_gene: TRBJ2-3; v_gene: TRBV12-3/TRBV12-4; d_gene: -; abundance: few; CDR3aa: CASSRGLTDTQYF; CDR3nt: TGTGCCAGCAGTAGGGGACTGACAGATACGCAGTATTTT
j_gene: TRBJ1-2; v_gene: TRBV29-1; d_gene: TRBD1; abundance: -; CDR3aa: CSAGRTGAHDGYTF; CDR3nt: TGCAGCGCGGGAAGGACAGGCGCGCATGACGGCTACACCTTC
j_gene: TRBJ2-1; v_gene: TRBV4-1; d_gene: -; abundance: few; CDR3aa: CASEGGNEQFF; CDR3nt: TGCGCCAGTGAGGGTGGCAATGAGCAGTTCTTC
j_gene: TRBJ2-3; v_gene: TRBV9; d_gene: -; abundance: -; CDR3aa: CAGSAVGEVTDTQCF; CDR3nt: TGTGCCGGCAGCGCAGTGGGCGAGGTCACAGATACGCAGTGTTTT
j_gene: TRBJ2-5; v_gene: TRBV20-1; d_gene: TRBD1; abundance: few; CDR3aa: CSARDYRGRQETQYF; CDR3nt: TGCAGTGCTAGGGATTACAGGGGGAGGCAAGAGACCCAGTACTTC
j_gene: TRBJ1-1; v_gene: TRBV12-3/TRBV12-4; d_gene: -; abundance: -; CDR3aa: CASSLSSQGNTEAFF; CDR3nt: TGTGCCAGCAGTTTATCTAGCCAGGGGAACACTGAAGCTTTCTTT
j_gene: TRBJ2-2; v_gene: TRBV7-9; d_gene: TRBD1; abundance: -; CDR3aa: CASSYDVRQGGTGELFF; CDR3nt: TGTGCCAGCAGCTACGACGTGAGACAGGGTGGAACCGGGGAGCTGTTTTTT
j_gene: TRBJ1-4; v_gene: TRBV9; d_gene: -; abundance: -; CDR3aa: CASSAYDWSEKLFF; CDR3nt: TGTGCCAGCAGCGCTTATGACTGGAGTGAAAAACTGTTTTTT
j_gene: TRBJ2-6; v_gene: TRBV11-2; d_gene: -; abundance: -; CDR3aa: CASSLNRVSGANVLTF; CDR3nt: TGTGCCAGCAGCCTAAACAGGGTTTCTGGGGCCAACGTCCTGACTTTC
j_gene: TRBJ1-2; v_gene: TRBV18; d_gene: TRBD1; abundance: -; CDR3aa: CASSPGQAPLGYTF; CDR3nt: TGTGCCAGCTCACCCGGACAGGCCCCTCTTGGCTACACCTTC
j_gene: TRBJ2-7; v_gene: TRBV5-1; d_gene: -; abundance: -; CDR3aa: CASSLGGAPYEQYF; CDR3nt: TGCGCCAGCAGCTTGGGAGGGGCCCCCTACGAGCAGTACTTC